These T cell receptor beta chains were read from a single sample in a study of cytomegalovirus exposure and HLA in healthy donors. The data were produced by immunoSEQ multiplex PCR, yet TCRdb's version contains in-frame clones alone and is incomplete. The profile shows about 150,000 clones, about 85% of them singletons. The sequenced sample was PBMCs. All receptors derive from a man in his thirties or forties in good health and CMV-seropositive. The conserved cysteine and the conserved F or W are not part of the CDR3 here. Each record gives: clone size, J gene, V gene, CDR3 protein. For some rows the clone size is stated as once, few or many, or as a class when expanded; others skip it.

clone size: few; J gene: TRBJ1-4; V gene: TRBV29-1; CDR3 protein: SVKTGRGEKLF
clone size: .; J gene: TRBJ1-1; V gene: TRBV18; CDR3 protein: ASSPSGDTEAF
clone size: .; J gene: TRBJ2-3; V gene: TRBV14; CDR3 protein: ASSQVARQGRADTQY
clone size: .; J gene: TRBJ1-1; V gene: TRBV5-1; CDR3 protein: ASSVDMNTEAF
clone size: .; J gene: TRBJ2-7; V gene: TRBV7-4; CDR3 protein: ASSFSPQPFYEQY
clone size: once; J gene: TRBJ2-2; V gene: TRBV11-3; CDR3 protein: ASSREVGAYTGELF
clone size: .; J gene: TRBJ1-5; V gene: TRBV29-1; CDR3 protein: SARRDSNQPQH
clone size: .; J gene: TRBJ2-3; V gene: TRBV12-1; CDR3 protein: ASSFVGASGRGGDTQY
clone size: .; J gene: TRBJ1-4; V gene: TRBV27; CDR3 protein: ASSLLGGDNEKLF
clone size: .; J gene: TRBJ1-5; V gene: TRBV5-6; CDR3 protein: ASSMRSGVAQPQH
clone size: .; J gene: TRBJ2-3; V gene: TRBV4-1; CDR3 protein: ASSQSPGQGTDTQY
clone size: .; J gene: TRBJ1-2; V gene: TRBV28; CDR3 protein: ASRQSPRYGYT
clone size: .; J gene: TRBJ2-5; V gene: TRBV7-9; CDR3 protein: ATEAGGRETQY
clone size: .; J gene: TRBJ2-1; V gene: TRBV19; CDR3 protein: ASSIQSGNEQF
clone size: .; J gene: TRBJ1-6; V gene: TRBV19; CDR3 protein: ASSIGQGISGSPLH
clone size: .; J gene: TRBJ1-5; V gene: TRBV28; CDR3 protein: ASSPPGQGISQPQH
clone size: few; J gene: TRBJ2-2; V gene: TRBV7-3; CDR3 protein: ASSSSRDTGELF
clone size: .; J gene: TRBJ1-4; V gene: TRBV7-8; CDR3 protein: ASSAGTATNEKLF
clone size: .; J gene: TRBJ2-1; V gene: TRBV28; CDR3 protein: ASSLGASGSQEQF
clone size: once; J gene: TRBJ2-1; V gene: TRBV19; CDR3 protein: ASRRQGEGSEQF
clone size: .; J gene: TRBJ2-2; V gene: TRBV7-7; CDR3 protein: ASSLFEGDTGELF
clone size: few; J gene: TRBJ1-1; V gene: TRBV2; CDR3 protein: ASNFRRGGTEAF
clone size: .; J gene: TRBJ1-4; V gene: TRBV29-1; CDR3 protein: SAAQESEKLF
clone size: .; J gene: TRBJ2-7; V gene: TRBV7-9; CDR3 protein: ASSSMGGRSYEQY
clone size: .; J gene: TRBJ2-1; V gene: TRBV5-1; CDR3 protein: ASSLAPGLGNEQF
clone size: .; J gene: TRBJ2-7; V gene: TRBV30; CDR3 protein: AWSSFSSGLGEQY
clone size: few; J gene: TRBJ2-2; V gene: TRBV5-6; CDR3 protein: ASSSTRTANTGELF
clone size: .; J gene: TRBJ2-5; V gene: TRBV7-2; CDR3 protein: ASSLMLAGGRSETQY
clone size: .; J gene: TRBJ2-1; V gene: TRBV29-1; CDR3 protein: SAITGKSVGNEQF
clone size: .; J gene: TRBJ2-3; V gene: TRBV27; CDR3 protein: ASSPWTSGIRTDTQY
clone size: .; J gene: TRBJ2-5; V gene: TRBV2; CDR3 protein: ASSLAQETQY
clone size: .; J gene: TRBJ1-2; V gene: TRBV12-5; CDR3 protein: ASATTGGNYGYT
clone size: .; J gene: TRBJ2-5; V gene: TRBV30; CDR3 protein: ACCRQGARETQY
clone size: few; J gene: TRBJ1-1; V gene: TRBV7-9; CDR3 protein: ASSFNGGPEAF
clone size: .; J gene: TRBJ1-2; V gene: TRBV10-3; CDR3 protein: AISESKGIYGYT
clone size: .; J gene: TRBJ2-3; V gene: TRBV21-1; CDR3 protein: AFRGGGTDTQY